This passage covers 27 T cell receptor beta chains from one sample sequenced in a study of a mutant IDH1 vaccine in newly diagnosed glioma. The antigens for these receptors are not known. Sequenced by immunoSEQ multiplex PCR; TCRdb stores in-frame clones only, minus some. The sample has around 30,000 clones; around 87% are singletons. Noted time point: week 11, during vaccination. Doses of 300 ug of mutant IDH1 20-mer peptide were given with topical imiquimod. This sample comprised PBMCs, obtained from a glioma patient whose treatment included an IDH1 peptide vaccine. The receptors come from a man between 18 and 29 years old with glioma.

The genes are TRBV2 and TRBJ2-5; no firm D call. This CDR3 spans 12 amino acids. Germline loops: CDR1 SNHLY, CDR2 FYNNEI. Trimming left V 7 bases short and J 1 base short, with 7 bases between. Written as DNA, the CDR3 is TGTGCCAGCACTCCCATCCAAGAGACCCAGTACTTC. Protein: CASTPIQETQYF.

The chain is built from TRBV4-3 and TRBJ1-5; maybe TRBD1 (5 bases). In germline, CDR1 is LGHNA, CDR2 YSLEER. This CDR3 is built from 14 residues. V lost 4 bases and J 4 bases, leaving 11 bases between the germline ends. DNA for the CDR3: TGCGCCAGCAGCCCAACCGGGGGAAATCAGCCCCAGCATTTT. As protein: CASSPTGGNQPQHF.

The rearrangement uses TRBV4-1 and TRBJ2-7; D possibly corresponds to TRBD1 (6 bases). This CDR3 comprises 14 residues. CDR1 is MGHRA, CDR2 YSYEKL, per germline. The ends were cut back, 1 base at V and 3 bases at J, with 10 bases in the middle. The CDR3 is CASSQGDKDYEQYF. The CDR3 bases are TGCGCCAGCAGCCAAGGGGACAAGGACTACGAGCAGTACTTC.

The gene calls are TRBV19 and TRBJ1-1; weak D call: TRBD1 (5 bases). CDR1 is LNHDA and CDR2 is SQIVND in the germline V gene (reference sequence). The CDR3 extends over 17 amino acids. The germline V and J ends were trimmed by 2 bases and 4 bases, with 20 bases remaining between them. CDR3 coding DNA: TGTGCCAGTAGTATAACGGGGCCGAGAAGGAGCAGCACTGAAGCTTTCTTT. Translating it yields CASSITGPRRSSTEAFF.

V and J are TRBV29-1 and TRBJ1-1, with D perhaps matching TRBD1 (5 bases). The germline V and J ends were trimmed by 3 bases and 7 bases, with 12 bases remaining between them. Germline V gene sequence: CDR1 SQVTM, CDR2 ANQGSEA. This CDR3 has 12 residues. CDR3 DNA: TGCAGCGTTGAGGTTCGGGGCAGTGAAGCTTTCTTT. As protein: CSVEVRGSEAFF.

The chain recombines TRBV7-8 with TRBJ1-1; maybe TRBD1 (5 bases). The CDR3 loop spans 15 amino acids. Between the trimmed V and J ends, which lost 5 bases and 0 bases, there was a span of 13 bases. Germline CDR1 and CDR2: SGHVS and FQNEAQ. The CDR3 sequence: CASSPLGGMNTEAFF. CDR3 DNA sequence: TGTGCCAGCAGCCCTCTCGGGGGGATGAACACTGAAGCTTTCTTT.

V gene TRBV6-5 combines with J gene TRBJ1-4; D may be TRBD1 (6 bases). The V end lost 5 bases, the J end lost 0 bases, and 7 bases lay between the germline ends. This CDR3 contains 14 residues. Germline V gene data show CDR1 as MNHEY and CDR2 as SVGAGI. CDR3 residues: CASSRTATNEKLFF. CDR3 bases: TGTGCCAGCAGTCGGACAGCAACTAATGAAAAACTGTTTTTT.

The chain combines TRBV30 with TRBJ2-1; D tentatively fits TRBD1 or TRBD2 (5 bases each). Germline CDR1 is GTSNPN and CDR2 is SVGIG (reference sequence). The CDR3 extends over 13 amino acids. V gave up 5 bases and J gave up 7 bases, with 15 bases separating them. Here the CDR3 reads CAWAPGATNEQFF. CDR3 DNA sequence: TGTGCCTGGGCCCCCGGGGCGACGAATGAGCAGTTCTTC.

CDR3 residues: CASSPRQGHYGYTF. CDR3 sequence (DNA): TGTGCCAGCAGCCCGCGACAGGGGCACTATGGCTACACCTTC. The chain employs TRBV7-2 and TRBJ1-2; 8 nucleotides align to TRBD1. Germline trimming cut 5 bases from V and 3 bases from J; bases unmatched to any gene: 5. Germline V gene lookup returns CDR1 SGHTA and CDR2 FQGNSA. This CDR3 has 14 amino acids.

The chain employs TRBV5-1 and TRBJ1-2, with 8 bases matching TRBD1. The CDR3 totals 14 residues. CDR1 and CDR2 (germline): SGHRS, YFSETQ. V lost 2 bases to trimming and J lost 8 bases; unmatched junction nucleotides: 8. The CDR3 nucleotides read TGCGCCAGCAGCTTCGGACAGGGCCCACGGGGCTACACCTTC. It is translated as CASSFGQGPRGYTF.

The chain is built from TRBV14 and TRBJ2-7; a possible D gene is TRBD2 (6 bases). Germline CDR1 is SGHDN and CDR2 is FVKESK. The CDR3 length is 15 residues. Trimming left V 1 base short and J 6 bases short, with 16 bases between. The CDR3 loop reads CASSQARGRGLEQYF. The CDR3, as DNA: TGTGCCAGCAGCCAAGCCCGGGGTCGGGGACTCGAGCAGTACTTC.

This chain links TRBV30 with TRBJ2-7, with 11 nucleotides matching TRBD2. The ends lost 4 bases at V and 2 bases at J; junction bases unmatched: 10. Germline values: CDR1 GTSNPN, CDR2 SVGIG (reference sequence). The CDR3 covers 16 residues. DNA for the CDR3: TGTGCCTGGACATCTGCGGCTAGCGGGAGGACCTACGAGCAGTACTTC. Translation: CAWTSAASGRTYEQYF.

The rearrangement uses TRBV30 and TRBJ2-7; tentatively, D is TRBD1 (8 bases). The V gene's germline CDR1 is GTSNPN and CDR2 SVGIG (reference sequence). The CDR3 covers 13 residues. The ends were cut back, 2 bases at V and 6 bases at J, with 14 bases in the middle. The CDR3 nucleotides are TGTGCCTGGAGTACAGGGGGGGGGAGCGAGCAGTACTTC. As protein: CAWSTGGGSEQYF.

The V and J genes are TRBV27 and TRBJ2-3, with D uncertain. Germline assignment: CDR1 MNHEY and CDR2 SMNVEV (reference sequence). Trimming stripped 4 bases from V and 1 base from J, with 3 bases between. This CDR3 comprises 12 residues. The CDR3 spells CASSSGTDTQYF. DNA of the CDR3: TGTGCCAGCAGTTCCGGCACAGATACGCAGTATTTT.

This clone appeared once. The gene calls are TRBV19 and TRBJ1-4; D ambiguous. This CDR3 has 17 residues. Germline lookup yields CDR1 LNHDA and CDR2 SQIVND (reference sequence). Trimming removed 4 bases at V and 0 bases at J, with 15 bases between. The CDR3 loop reads CASSTHPARSTNEKLFF. The CDR3 DNA sequence: TGTGCCAGTAGTACGCACCCCGCCCGCTCAACTAATGAAAAACTGTTTTTT.

The V and J genes are TRBV7-8 and TRBJ2-7; D uncertain. Germline CDR1 is SGHVS and CDR2 is FQNEAQ. Trimming took off 5 bases at V and 4 bases at J, with 15 bases between the two ends. The CDR3 has 14 amino acids. The CDR3 region has the DNA TGTGCCAGCAGCCAAGGGAAGGCCTTATACGAGCAGTACTTC. Amino acids: CASSQGKALYEQYF.

V gene TRBV25-1 combines with J gene TRBJ2-5, with TRBD2 as a possible D gene (7 bases). V shed 2 bases and J shed 5 bases, with 18 bases lying between them. CDR3 length equals 16 residues. Germline V lookup: CDR1 MGHDK, CDR2 SYGVNS. The CDR3 sequence is CASSEILGGEGETQYF. CDR3 DNA sequence: TGTGCCAGCAGTGAAATTCTAGGGGGGGAAGGGGAGACCCAGTACTTC.

This clone was detected a few times. The V and J genes are TRBV7-2 and TRBJ1-5, with D unclear. Trimming removed 6 bases at V and 9 bases at J, with 15 bases between. Germline CDR1 and CDR2: SGHTA and FQGNSA. This CDR3 spans 13 amino acids. For the CDR3, the DNA is TGTGCCAGCAGTAGCGTGTCGTTAGGGCCCCAGCATTTT. Translation gives CASSSVSLGPQHF.

The chain couples TRBV6-6 to TRBJ2-5; 7 bases align to TRBD1. This CDR3 is built from 13 residues. From germline, CDR1 is MNHNY and CDR2 SVGAGI (reference sequence). The J segment lost 5 bases and the V segment lost 6 bases, leaving 6 bases of the junction unmatched. The CDR3 region is CASRSQGKETQYF. The CDR3 DNA sequence: TGTGCCAGCAGGTCACAGGGGAAGGAGACCCAGTACTTC.

V and J are TRBV18 and TRBJ2-7, with TRBD2 as a possible D gene (6 bases). V lost 2 bases to trimming and J lost 2 bases, with 10 bases between them. In germline, CDR1 is KGHSH, CDR2 LQKENI. The CDR3 covers 14 residues. This chain's CDR3 is CASSPGTQAYEQYF. CDR3 DNA sequence: TGTGCCAGCTCACCAGGGACTCAGGCCTACGAGCAGTACTTC.

This clone appeared once. V gene TRBV5-4 combines with J gene TRBJ2-7, with 10 bases identical to TRBD2. J lost 2 bases, V lost 0 bases, and 11 bases had no gene match. CDR3 length: 18 amino acids. Germline CDR1 reads SGHNT; CDR2 reads YYREEE (reference sequence). The chain's CDR3 is CASSLAPPLAGGAYEQYF. The DNA of the CDR3 is TGTGCCAGCAGCTTGGCCCCTCCTTTAGCGGGAGGCGCCTACGAGCAGTACTTC.

The rearrangement joins TRBV10-3 to TRBJ2-7; D is tentatively TRBD1 or TRBD2 (5 bases each). Germline V gene sequence: CDR1 ENHRY, CDR2 SYGVKD. The CDR3 extends over 13 amino acids. Trimming took off 3 bases at V and 7 bases at J, with 13 bases between the two ends. As DNA, the CDR3 is TGTGCCATCAGTGAAGGTTGGGGGACGGAGCAGTACTTC. Translation: CAISEGWGTEQYF.

The chain is built from TRBV30 and TRBJ1-1; weak D call: TRBD1 (5 bases). Germline assignment: CDR1 GTSNPN and CDR2 SVGIG (reference sequence). Trimming removed 1 base from V and 3 bases from J, with 12 bases in between. The CDR3 has 14 amino acids. The CDR3 DNA follows: TGTGCCTGGAGTGCTCAGGGAGGGCACACTGAAGCTTTCTTT. Amino acids: CAWSAQGGHTEAFF.

The rearrangement uses TRBV11-2 and TRBJ2-7; 9 nucleotides match TRBD2. Germline V CDR1 and CDR2: SGHAT, FQNNGV. This CDR3 spans 14 amino acids. Trimming at V came to 5 bases and at J to 3 bases, leaving 5 bases not matched to a gene. The CDR3 region is CASSPFSGGYEQYF. The CDR3 nucleotides are TGTGCCAGCAGCCCTTTTAGCGGGGGCTACGAGCAGTACTTC. Together with reference TRBV11-2 and TRBJ2-7, the CDR3 gives the full variable domain: EAGVAQSPRYKIIEKRQSVAFWCNPISGHATLYWYQQILGQGPKLLIQFQNNGVVDDSQLPKDRFSAERLKGVDSTLKIQPAKLEDSAVYLCASSPFSGGYEQYFGPGTRLTVT.

The rearrangement joins TRBV4-3 to TRBJ1-2; D is ambiguous. The V and J ends lost 1 base and 8 bases respectively, with 11 bases between them. Per the germline V gene, CDR1 is LGHNA and CDR2 is YSLEER. The CDR3 totals 13 residues. The CDR3 DNA sequence: TGCGCCAGCAGCCAAGGTGGCAGGCACGGCTACACCTTC. Its protein product is CASSQGGRHGYTF.

The chain couples TRBV27 to TRBJ1-5, with a weak D call TRBD1 (5 bases). CDR1 is MNHEY, CDR2 SMNVEV, per germline (reference sequence). Trimming shortened V by 6 bases and J by 5 bases, and 17 bases separated the two germline ends. The CDR3 has 15 residues. This CDR3 is CASSSEGPHYQPQHF. The CDR3 bases are TGTGCCAGCAGCTCGGAGGGGCCTCATTATCAGCCCCAGCATTTT.

The chain carries TRBV7-2 and TRBJ2-1; 10 bases match TRBD2. CDR1 and CDR2 from the germline V gene are SGHTA and FQGNSA. This CDR3 is built from 15 residues. V was clipped by 5 bases and J by 4 bases; unmatched bases: 5. Here the CDR3 reads CASSPGTSVYNEQFF. CDR3 DNA sequence: TGTGCCAGCAGCCCCGGGACTAGCGTATACAATGAGCAGTTCTTC.